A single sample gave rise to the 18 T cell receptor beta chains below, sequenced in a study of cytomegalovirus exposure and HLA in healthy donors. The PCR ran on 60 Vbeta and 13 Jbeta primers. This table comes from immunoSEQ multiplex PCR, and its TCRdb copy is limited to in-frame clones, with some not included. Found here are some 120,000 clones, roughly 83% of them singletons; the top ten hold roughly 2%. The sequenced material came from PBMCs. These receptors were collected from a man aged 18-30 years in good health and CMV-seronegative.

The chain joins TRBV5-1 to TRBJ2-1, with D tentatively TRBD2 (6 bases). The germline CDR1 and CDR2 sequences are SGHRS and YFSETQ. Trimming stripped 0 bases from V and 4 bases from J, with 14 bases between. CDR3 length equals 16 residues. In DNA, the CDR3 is TGCGCCAGCAGCTTGGTCCCGGGAGTGGTGTACAATGAGCAGTTCTTC. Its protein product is CASSLVPGVVYNEQFF.

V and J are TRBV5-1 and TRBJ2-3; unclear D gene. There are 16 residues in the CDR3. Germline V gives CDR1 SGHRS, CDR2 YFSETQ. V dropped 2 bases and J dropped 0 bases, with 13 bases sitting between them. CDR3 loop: CASSLGGGLSTDTQYF. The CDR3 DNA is TGCGCCAGCAGCTTAGGCGGCGGCCTAAGCACAGATACGCAGTATTTT.

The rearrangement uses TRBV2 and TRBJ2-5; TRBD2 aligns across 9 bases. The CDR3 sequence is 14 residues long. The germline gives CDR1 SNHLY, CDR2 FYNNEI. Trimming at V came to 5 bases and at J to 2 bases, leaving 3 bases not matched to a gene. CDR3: CASSKGLAQETQYF. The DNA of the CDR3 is TGTGCCAGCAGTAAGGGACTAGCACAAGAGACCCAGTACTTC.

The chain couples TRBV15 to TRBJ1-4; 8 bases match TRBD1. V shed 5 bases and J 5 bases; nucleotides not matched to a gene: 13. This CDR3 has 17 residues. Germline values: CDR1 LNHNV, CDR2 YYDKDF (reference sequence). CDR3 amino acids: CATSRSPGQVPNEKLFF. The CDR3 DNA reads TGTGCCACCAGCCGATCACCGGGACAGGTCCCAAATGAAAAACTGTTTTTT.

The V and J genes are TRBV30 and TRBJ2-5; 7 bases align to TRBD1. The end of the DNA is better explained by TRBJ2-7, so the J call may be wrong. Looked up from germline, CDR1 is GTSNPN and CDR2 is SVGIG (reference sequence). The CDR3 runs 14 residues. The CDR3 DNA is TGTGCCTGGAGATGGACAGGAAGCTCCTACGAGCAGTACTTC. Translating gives CAWRWTGSSYEQYF.

CDR3 protein: CASSQRETTYEQYF. The CDR3 nucleotides read TGTGCCAGCAGCCAGCGGGAAACGACCTACGAGCAGTACTTC. V and J are TRBV7-9 and TRBJ2-5; TRBD2 matches at 7 bases. The J call may be faulty, since TRBJ2-7 better matches the DNA end. The CDR3 runs 14 residues. From germline, CDR1 is SEHNR and CDR2 FQNEAQ (reference sequence).

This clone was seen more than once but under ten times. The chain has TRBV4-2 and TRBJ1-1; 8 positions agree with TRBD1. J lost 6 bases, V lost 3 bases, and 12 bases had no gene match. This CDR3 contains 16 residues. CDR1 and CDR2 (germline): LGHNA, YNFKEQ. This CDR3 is CASSQIGGQDAAEAFF. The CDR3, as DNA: TGTGCCAGCAGCCAGATTGGGGGACAGGACGCCGCTGAAGCTTTCTTT.

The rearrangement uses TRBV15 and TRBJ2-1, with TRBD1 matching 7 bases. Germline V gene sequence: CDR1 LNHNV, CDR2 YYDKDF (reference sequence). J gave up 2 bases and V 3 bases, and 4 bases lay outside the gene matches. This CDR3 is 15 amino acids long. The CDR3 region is CATSRPTGAYNEQFF. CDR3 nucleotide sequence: TGTGCCACCAGCAGGCCCACAGGGGCCTACAATGAGCAGTTCTTC.

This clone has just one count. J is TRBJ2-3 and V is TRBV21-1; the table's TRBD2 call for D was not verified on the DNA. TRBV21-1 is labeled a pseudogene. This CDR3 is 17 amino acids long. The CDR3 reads CASSKGSGRAFTDTQYF. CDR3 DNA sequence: TGTGCCAGCAGCAAAGGTAGCGGGAGGGCCTTCACAGATACGCAGTATTTT.

In nucleotides, the CDR3 is TGTGCCAGCAGTTTATCTTCGCAGGGGGCCCCCTACGAGCAGTACTTC. Protein: CASSLSSQGAPYEQYF. The rearrangement joins TRBV27 to TRBJ2-7; 8 bases align to TRBD1. V trimming: 0 bases; J trimming: 2 bases; junction bases outside the gene matches: 6. The CDR3 loop spans 16 amino acids. The V gene's germline CDR1 is MNHEY and CDR2 SMNVEV (reference sequence).

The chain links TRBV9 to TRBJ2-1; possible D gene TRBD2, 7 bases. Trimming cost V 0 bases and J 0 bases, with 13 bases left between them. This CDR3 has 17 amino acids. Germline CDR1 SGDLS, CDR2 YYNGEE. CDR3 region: CASSVEGGGSSYNEQFF. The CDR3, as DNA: TGTGCCAGCAGCGTAGAGGGGGGAGGGAGCTCCTACAATGAGCAGTTCTTC.

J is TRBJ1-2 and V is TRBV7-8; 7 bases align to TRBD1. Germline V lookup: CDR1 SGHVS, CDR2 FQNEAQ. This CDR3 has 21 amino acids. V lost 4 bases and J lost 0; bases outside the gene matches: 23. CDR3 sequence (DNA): TGTGCCAGCAGCTCGACCGGGACAGTCAGCACTAAACTTTTAGCTAACTATGGCTACACCTTC. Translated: CASSSTGTVSTKLLANYGYTF. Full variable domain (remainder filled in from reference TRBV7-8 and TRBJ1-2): GAGVSQSPRYKVAKRGQDVALRCDPISGHVSLFWYQQALGQGPEFLTYFQNEAQLDKSGLPSDRFFAERPEGSVSTLKIQRTQQEDSAVYLCASSSTGTVSTKLLANYGYTFGSGTRLTVV.

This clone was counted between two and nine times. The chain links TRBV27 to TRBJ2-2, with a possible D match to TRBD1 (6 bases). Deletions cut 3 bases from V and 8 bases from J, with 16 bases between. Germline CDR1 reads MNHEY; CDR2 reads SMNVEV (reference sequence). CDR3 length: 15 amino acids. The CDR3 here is CASSFLQGVKGELFF. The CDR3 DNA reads TGTGCCAGCAGTTTCCTACAGGGAGTGAAGGGGGAGCTGTTTTTT.

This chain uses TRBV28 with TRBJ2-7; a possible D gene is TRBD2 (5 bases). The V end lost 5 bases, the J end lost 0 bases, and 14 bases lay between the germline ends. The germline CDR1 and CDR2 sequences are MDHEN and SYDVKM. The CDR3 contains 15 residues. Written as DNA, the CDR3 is TGTGCCAGCAGTACCGTCCCAGCGGTCTCCTACGAGCAGTACTTC. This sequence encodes CASSTVPAVSYEQYF.

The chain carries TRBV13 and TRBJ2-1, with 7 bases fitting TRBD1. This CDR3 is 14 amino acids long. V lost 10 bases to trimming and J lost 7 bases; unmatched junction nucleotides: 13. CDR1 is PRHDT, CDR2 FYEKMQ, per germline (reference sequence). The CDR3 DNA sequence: TGTGCCAACCTACCCCTACAGGGGAGAAATGAGCAGTTCTTC. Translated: CANLPLQGRNEQFF.

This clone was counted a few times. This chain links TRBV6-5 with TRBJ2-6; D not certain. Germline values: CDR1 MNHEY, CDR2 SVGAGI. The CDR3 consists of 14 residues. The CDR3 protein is CATNSGSGANVLTF. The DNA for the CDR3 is TGTGCGACCAACTCAGGTTCTGGGGCCAACGTCCTGACTTTC.

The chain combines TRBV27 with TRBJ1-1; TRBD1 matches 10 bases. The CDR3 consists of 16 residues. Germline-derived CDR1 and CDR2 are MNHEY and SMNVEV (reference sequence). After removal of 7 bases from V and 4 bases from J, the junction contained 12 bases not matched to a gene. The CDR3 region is CASKVVGQGSITEAFF. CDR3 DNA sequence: TGTGCCAGCAAGGTCGTGGGACAGGGGTCAATCACTGAAGCTTTCTTT.

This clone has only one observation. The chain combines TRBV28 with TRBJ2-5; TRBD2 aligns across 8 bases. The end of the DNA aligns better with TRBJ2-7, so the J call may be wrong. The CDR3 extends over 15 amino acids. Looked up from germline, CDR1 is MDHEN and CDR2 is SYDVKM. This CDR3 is CASSRTVGGRSEQYF. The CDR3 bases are TGTGCCAGCAGCCGTACGGTGGGCGGGAGGAGCGAGCAGTACTTC.